The 10 T cell receptor beta chains below were found in one sample sequenced in a study of control samples from healthy donors and cancer patients. Clones were read by immunoSEQ multiplex PCR, and TCRdb kept only the in-frame ones, dropping some. The sample comprises about 75,000 clones, around 84% of which are singletons, and about 14% rests with the top ten. Material: blood. The receptors were sampled from a middle-aged man in good health.

V and J are TRBV28 and TRBJ2-7; TRBD1 aligns across 7 bases. The CDR3 totals 16 residues. Germline CDR1 MDHEN, CDR2 SYDVKM. The V gene end was trimmed by 4 bases and the J gene end by 5 bases; junction bases not matched to a gene: 14. For the CDR3, the DNA is TGTGCCAGCAGTTCGCCTTCCGACAGGGCAAAAAACGAGCAGTACTTC. Translation: CASSSPSDRAKNEQYF.

This rearrangement joins TRBV24-1 to TRBJ2-1; 8 bases agree with TRBD2. Germline CDR1 and CDR2: KGHDR and SFDVKD. This CDR3 is built from 16 residues. The trim removed 4 bases at V and 7 bases at J, leaving 11 bases unmatched. The CDR3 here is CATSDPGSGSANEQFF. In DNA form, the CDR3 reads TGTGCCACCAGTGACCCCGGCAGCGGGAGCGCTAATGAGCAGTTCTTC.

The sample holds one count of this clone. The V call is TRBV11-2, the J call TRBJ2-7, with 8 nucleotides matching TRBD1. The CDR3 length is 14 residues. Germline V CDR1 and CDR2: SGHAT, FQNNGV. Losses at the gene ends were 1 base for V and 5 bases for J; bases not matched to a gene: 4. The CDR3 loop reads CASSLGDRGNEQYF. CDR3 sequence (DNA): TGTGCCAGCAGCTTAGGCGACAGGGGAAACGAGCAGTACTTC.

Written as DNA, the CDR3 is TGTGCCAGCAGTGGTGGGCAGTACGAGCAGTACTTC. Translation gives CASSGGQYEQYF. This chain uses TRBV2 with TRBJ2-7; D not resolved. CDR3 length: 12 amino acids. V lost 4 bases to trimming and J lost 4 bases, with 8 bases between them. From germline, CDR1 is SNHLY and CDR2 FYNNEI.

This rearrangement joins TRBV25-1 to TRBJ1-2; 10 bases fit TRBD1. Germline CDR1 reads MGHDK; CDR2 reads SYGVNS. V lost 6 bases to trimming and J lost 8 bases; unmatched junction nucleotides: 6. This CDR3 contains 13 residues. This CDR3 reads CASRSDRGQGYTF. The CDR3 DNA follows: TGTGCCAGCAGATCCGACAGGGGGCAAGGCTACACCTTC.

This clone was seen a handful of times. The chain recombines TRBV27 with TRBJ2-2; 9 nucleotides line up with TRBD2. The V gene's germline CDR1 is MNHEY and CDR2 SMNVEV (reference sequence). V shed 6 bases and J 5 bases; nucleotides not matched to a gene: 19. This CDR3 is 19 amino acids long. CDR3 nucleotides: TGTGCCAGCAGCACAGGGGCGGGTAGCGGGAGTCTACTTACCGGGGAGCTGTTTTTT. This codes for CASSTGAGSGSLLTGELFF.

This chain connects TRBV4-2 to TRBJ2-7, with 8 bases identical to TRBD1. The junction had 5 bases not matched to a gene; V was cut back by 2 bases and J by 5 bases. The CDR3 length is 14 residues. Looked up from germline, CDR1 is LGHNA and CDR2 is YNFKEQ. CDR3 nucleotide sequence: TGTGCCAGCAGCCAATGGACAGGGTCTAACGAGCAGTACTTC. This encodes CASSQWTGSNEQYF.

The chain recombines TRBV28 with TRBJ1-1; unclear D gene. CDR1 is MDHEN and CDR2 is SYDVKM in the germline V gene. V was cut by 6 bases and J by 4 bases, with 18 bases left in between. The CDR3 length is 15 residues. The CDR3 DNA is TGTGCCAGCAGGGCTTCGGGCCTCGGAGGCACTGAAGCTTTCTTT. As protein: CASRASGLGGTEAFF. Combining the CDR3 with reference TRBV28 and TRBJ1-1 gives the whole variable domain DVKVTQSSRYLVKRTGEKVFLECVQDMDHENMFWYRQDPGLGLRLIYFSYDVKMKEKGDIPEGYSVSREKKERFSLILESASTNQTSMYLCASRASGLGGTEAFFGQGTRLTVV.

The chain carries TRBV30 and TRBJ2-1; no clear D. CDR3 length: 12 amino acids. Trimming cost V 0 bases and J 12 bases, with 12 bases left between them. CDR1 is GTSNPN, CDR2 SVGIG, per germline (reference sequence). The CDR3 protein is CAWSVGGKGQFF. The CDR3 DNA reads TGTGCCTGGAGTGTTGGTGGGAAGGGGCAGTTCTTC.

The gene calls are TRBV20-1 and TRBJ2-1; maybe TRBD1 (7 bases). Germline V CDR1 and CDR2: DFQATT, SNEGSKA (reference sequence). V was shortened by 3 bases and J by 4 bases, with 13 bases between the two germline ends. CDR3 length equals 14 residues. Written as DNA, the CDR3 is TGCAGTGCTAGTTCGGAGGGGGCTTACAATGAGCAGTTCTTC. Translating gives CSASSEGAYNEQFF.